The next 2 T cell receptor beta chains were all read from a single sample in a study of shared clonotypes between healthy human individuals. Assay: immunoSEQ multiplex PCR; the TCRdb copy retains only in-frame clones and omits some. The sample lists 95,000 to 120,000 clones, around 71% occurring once. The sequenced sample was memory CD8+ T cells sorted from blood. The subset was: CD45RO+ cells pooled with CCR7-negative TemRA cells. All receptors come from a woman aged 25 to 39 in good health.

This chain uses TRBV2 with TRBJ2-7; D remains ambiguous. The V gene lost 8 bases and the J gene lost 3 bases, with 5 bases spanning the gap. Germline V CDR1 and CDR2: SNHLY, FYNNEI. The CDR3 consists of 10 residues. CDR3 residues: CASEYYEQYF. The DNA for the CDR3 is TGTGCCAGCGAGTACTACGAGCAGTACTTC. The whole variable domain, filled in from reference TRBV2 and TRBJ2-7, reads EPEVTQTPSHQVTQMGQEVILRCVPISNHLYFYWYRQILGQKVEFLVSFYNNEISEKSEIFDDQFSVERPDGSNFTLKIRSTKLEDSAMYFCASEYYEQYFGPGTRLTVT.

This chain joins TRBV7-2 and TRBJ2-2; TRBD2 aligns across 13 bases. Unmatched junction bases numbered 6, after V lost 1 base and J lost 1 base. CDR3 length equals 19 residues. The germline V gene encodes CDR1 SGHTA and CDR2 FQGNSA. The CDR3 nucleotides read TGTGCCAGCAGCTTAGGGGGAGGACTAGCGGGAGAGAACACCGGGGAGCTGTTTTTT. Translating it yields CASSLGGGLAGENTGELFF.